Each of the 22 T cell receptor beta chains below was sequenced from the same sample in a study of blood T cell repertoires in COVID-19. Sequencing used immunoSEQ multiplex PCR; TCRdb keeps in-frame clones, though not all of them. The sample carries around 300,000 clones, about 91% recorded once. Sequencing was performed on peripheral blood. The receptor set was obtained from a woman between 25 and 40 years old with COVID-19, enrolled during active disease.

The J gene is TRBJ2-3, the V gene TRBV6-1, with unresolved D. Trimming stripped 0 bases from V and 4 bases from J, with 8 bases between. Germline CDR1 MNHNS, CDR2 SASEGT. This CDR3 contains 14 residues. The CDR3 DNA reads TGTGCCAGCAGTGAAGCAACAGTGGCAGATACGCAGTATTTT. It translates to CASSEATVADTQYF.

The chain employs TRBV5-4 and TRBJ1-1, with D perhaps TRBD1 (5 bases). This CDR3 comprises 15 residues. V was shortened by 4 bases and J by 0 bases, with 13 bases between the two germline ends. CDR1 SGHNT and CDR2 YYREEE come from the germline V gene (reference sequence). CDR3 in DNA: TGTGCCAGCAGCCTGCCCGGACACATGAACACTGAAGCTTTCTTT. Protein product: CASSLPGHMNTEAFF.

The DNA of the CDR3 is TGTGCCAGCAGTCGAACAGGGAGCACTGAAGCTTTCTTT. Its protein product is CASSRTGSTEAFF. This sequence joins TRBV2 and TRBJ1-1, with D possibly being TRBD1 (6 bases). The ends were cut back, 5 bases at V and 4 bases at J, with 11 bases in the middle. This CDR3 has 13 residues. The germline CDR1 and CDR2 sequences are SNHLY and FYNNEI.

The rearrangement links TRBV28 to TRBJ1-1; D perhaps matches TRBD1 (6 bases). The ends were cut back, 3 bases at V and 7 bases at J, with 15 bases in the middle. The CDR3 spans 14 residues. Germline V CDR1 and CDR2: MDHEN, SYDVKM. The DNA for the CDR3 is TGTGCCAGCAGTTTTGGTCAATGGACAGATGAAGCTTTCTTT. Protein sequence: CASSFGQWTDEAFF.

This clone was detected only a few times. The chain uses TRBV9 and TRBJ1-5, with a possible D match to TRBD1 (6 bases). V was shortened by 5 bases and J by 5 bases, with 11 bases between the two germline ends. The CDR3 has 13 amino acids. Germline CDR1 SGDLS, CDR2 YYNGEE. The CDR3 bases are TGTGCCAGCAGTGCAGGGGCCGATCAGCCCCAGCATTTT. Its protein is CASSAGADQPQHF.

V and J are TRBV24-1 and TRBJ1-2; D possibly corresponds to TRBD1 (6 bases). Germline CDR1 is KGHDR and CDR2 is SFDVKD. The CDR3 loop spans 16 amino acids. V lost 3 bases, J lost 8 bases, and 21 bases lay in between. The DNA for the CDR3 is TGTGCCACCAGTGATGGGAGCGGTACCAGGGGAGGGGGCTACACCTTC. This encodes CATSDGSGTRGGGYTF.

V usage is TRBV18 and J usage is TRBJ2-7; 9 nucleotides agree with TRBD1. This CDR3 is built from 13 residues. The V gene's germline CDR1 is KGHSH and CDR2 LQKENI. The V segment lost 6 bases and the J segment 6 bases; nucleotides outside the gene matches: 6. CDR3 DNA: TGTGCCAGCTCCCCCGGACAGGGGAGCGAGCAGTACTTC. Amino acid sequence: CASSPGQGSEQYF.

This clone was seen a handful of times. This chain links TRBV18 with TRBJ2-3, with TRBD1 matching 9 bases. This CDR3 region has 16 residues. Germline trimming cut 0 bases from V and 4 bases from J; bases unmatched to any gene: 5. CDR1 and CDR2 from the germline V gene are KGHSH and LQKENI. CDR3 nucleotide sequence: TGTGCCAGCTCACCACCAACAGGGGGCGGTCCAGATACGCAGTATTTT. Its protein is CASSPPTGGGPDTQYF.

The genes are TRBV6-5 and TRBJ1-4; D is uncertain. V lost 4 bases and J lost 5, with 17 bases in between. From germline, CDR1 is MNHEY and CDR2 SVGAGI. The CDR3 covers 16 residues. CDR3 residues: CASSSTELAGNEKLFF. The CDR3 region has the DNA TGTGCCAGCAGTTCCACGGAGTTAGCTGGCAATGAAAAACTGTTTTTT.

V is TRBV5-1 and J is TRBJ1-2, with 7 bases aligning to TRBD1. V was pared by 5 bases and J by 0 bases, with 16 bases of the junction left unmatched. There are 18 residues in the CDR3. In germline, CDR1 is SGHRS, CDR2 YFSETQ. The DNA of the CDR3 is TGCGCCAGCAGTTCTCTGACAGGGCCGAATGCACCTAACTATGGCTACACCTTC. The encoded protein is CASSSLTGPNAPNYGYTF.

The V and J genes are TRBV6-5 and TRBJ1-2; 8 bases are shared with TRBD1. The CDR3 runs 14 residues. The trim removed 3 bases at V and 2 bases at J, leaving 2 bases unmatched. Germline V gene lookup returns CDR1 MNHEY and CDR2 SVGAGI. Here the CDR3 reads CASSYGQGNYGYTF. The CDR3 region has the DNA TGTGCCAGCAGTTATGGACAGGGCAACTATGGCTACACCTTC.

The J gene is TRBJ2-2, the V gene TRBV9; 7 bases map to TRBD2. Losses at the gene ends were 0 bases for V and 7 bases for J; bases not matched to a gene: 12. Germline CDR1 is SGDLS and CDR2 is YYNGEE. The CDR3 contains 17 residues. This chain's CDR3 is CASSVDGGTLRGGELFF. CDR3 DNA sequence: TGTGCCAGCAGCGTAGACGGGGGGACCCTTCGGGGCGGGGAGCTGTTTTTT.

CDR3 in amino acids: CATSLRLEKTQYF. The DNA of the CDR3 is TGTGCCACCAGCCTAAGATTGGAGAAGACCCAGTACTTC. This rearrangement joins TRBV15 to TRBJ2-5; D unresolved. In germline, CDR1 is LNHNV, CDR2 YYDKDF (reference sequence). The CDR3 loop spans 13 amino acids. Trimming removed 5 bases at V and 6 bases at J, with 13 bases between.

The chain joins TRBV5-1 to TRBJ2-5; no clear D gene. Germline values: CDR1 SGHRS, CDR2 YFSETQ. Trimming removed 5 bases from V and 0 bases from J, with 5 bases in between. There are 12 residues in the CDR3. The CDR3: CASSLYQETQYF. CDR3 nucleotides: TGCGCCAGCAGTCTCTACCAAGAGACCCAGTACTTC.

V and J are TRBV6-6 and TRBJ2-3, with D unresolved. The germline V gene has CDR1 MNHNY and CDR2 SVGAGI (reference sequence). CDR3 length equals 14 residues. V was cut by 4 bases and J by 5 bases, with 13 bases left in between. The CDR3 nucleotides are TGTGCCAGCAGTTTTCTGGCGGCCGAAGATACGCAGTATTTT. Residues: CASSFLAAEDTQYF.

The CDR3 sequence: CASIDRGLPGANVLTF. Written as DNA, the CDR3 is TGTGCCAGCATTGACAGGGGGCTACCTGGGGCCAACGTCCTGACTTTC. The rearrangement joins TRBV5-8 to TRBJ2-6, with 10 bases fitting TRBD1. The J segment lost 2 bases and the V segment lost 6 bases, leaving 5 bases of the junction unmatched. Germline loops: CDR1 SGHTS, CDR2 YDEGEE. The CDR3 runs to 16 residues. The full variable domain, its missing parts supplied by reference TRBV5-8 and TRBJ2-6, is EAGVTQSPTHLIKTRGQQATLRCSPISGHTSVYWYQQALGLGLQFLLWYDEGEERNRGNFPPRFSGRQFPNYSSELNVNALELEDSALYLCASIDRGLPGANVLTFGAGSRLTVL.

This rearrangement joins TRBV29-1 to TRBJ2-2; TRBD2 might be the D (6 bases). The length of the CDR3 is 13 residues. The V end was cut by 7 bases, the J end by 2 bases, with 11 bases between. Per germline, CDR1 SQVTM and CDR2 ANQGSEA. The CDR3 region has the DNA TGCAGCGGACTAGACTTAAACACCGGGGAGCTGTTTTTT. It is translated as CSGLDLNTGELFF.

This clone was picked up a small number of times. This CDR3 reads CASTGGVNQPQHF. In DNA form, the CDR3 reads TGTGCCAGTACAGGGGGCGTTAATCAGCCCCAGCATTTT. V gene TRBV19 combines with J gene TRBJ1-5; the match to TRBD1 covers 8 bases. This CDR3 is built from 13 residues. The germline CDR1 and CDR2 sequences are LNHDA and SQIVND (reference sequence). Germline trimming cut 7 bases from V and 4 bases from J; bases unmatched to any gene: 3.

This clone was found a few times. The chain joins TRBV6-5 to TRBJ2-3; TRBD2 agrees at 12 bases. Germline assignment: CDR1 MNHEY and CDR2 SVGAGI. The CDR3 sequence is 15 residues long. Germline trimming cut 6 bases from V and 0 bases from J; bases unmatched to any gene: 1. The CDR3 loop reads CASSGLAGSTDTQYF. In nucleotides, the CDR3 is TGTGCCAGCAGCGGACTAGCGGGAAGCACAGATACGCAGTATTTT.

The chain carries TRBV5-1 and TRBJ1-6; D is unclear. The V end lost 0 bases, the J end lost 0 bases, and 7 bases lay between the germline ends. The V gene's germline CDR1 is SGHRS and CDR2 YFSETQ. The CDR3 contains 16 residues. As DNA, the CDR3 is TGCGCCAGCAGCTTGGATGTGTACTCCTATAATTCACCCCTCCACTTT. Translating it yields CASSLDVYSYNSPLHF.

The chain links TRBV6-5 to TRBJ1-1; TRBD1 might be the D (6 bases). Germline lookup yields CDR1 MNHEY and CDR2 SVGAGI. This CDR3 spans 15 amino acids. V lost 5 bases and J lost 4, with 17 bases in between. The DNA for the CDR3 is TGTGCCAGCAGTACCTACAGGGCGGTCAGCACTGAAGCTTTCTTT. Translated, it gives CASSTYRAVSTEAFF.

CDR3 sequence (DNA): TGTGCCAGCAGCCTAATGGGCAGGGGGCTAGGTCAGCCCCAGCATTTT. Translation: CASSLMGRGLGQPQHF. This chain links TRBV7-8 with TRBJ1-5, with TRBD1 matching 8 bases. Per the germline V gene, CDR1 is SGHVS and CDR2 is FQNEAQ. The CDR3 loop spans 16 amino acids. Unmatched junction bases numbered 12, after V lost 5 bases and J lost 6 bases.